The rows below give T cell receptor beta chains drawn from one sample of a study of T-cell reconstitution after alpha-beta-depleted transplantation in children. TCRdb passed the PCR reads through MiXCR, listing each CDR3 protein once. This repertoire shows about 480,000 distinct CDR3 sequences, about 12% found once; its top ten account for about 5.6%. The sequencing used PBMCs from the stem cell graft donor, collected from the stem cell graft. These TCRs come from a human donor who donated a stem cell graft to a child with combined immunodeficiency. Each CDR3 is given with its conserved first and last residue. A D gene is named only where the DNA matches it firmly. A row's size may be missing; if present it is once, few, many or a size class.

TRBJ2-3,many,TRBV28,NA,CASSLRQHTDTQYF,TGTGCCAGCAGTTTAAGACAGCACACAGATACGCAGTATTTT
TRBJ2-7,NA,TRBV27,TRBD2,CASSFGGSAAYEQYF,TGTGCCAGCAGTTTCGGCGGGAGCGCCGCCTACGAGCAGTACTTC
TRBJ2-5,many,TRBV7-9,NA,CASNYGPWEETQYF,TGTGCCAGCAACTATGGCCCTTGGGAAGAGACCCAGTACTTC
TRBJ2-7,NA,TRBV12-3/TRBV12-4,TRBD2,CASSLGTSGRASSYEQYF,TGTGCCAGCAGTCTTGGGACTAGCGGGAGGGCCAGCTCCTACGAGCAGTACTTC
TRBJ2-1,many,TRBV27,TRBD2,CASSSERGSSYNEQFF,TGTGCCAGCAGTTCCGAGCGGGGGAGCTCCTACAATGAGCAGTTCTTC
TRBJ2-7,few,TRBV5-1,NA,CASNDRSSYEQYF,TGCGCCAGCAACGACAGGTCCTCCTACGAGCAGTACTTC
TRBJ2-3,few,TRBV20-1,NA,CSANGATDTQYF,TGCAGTGCTAATGGGGCCACAGATACGCAGTATTTT
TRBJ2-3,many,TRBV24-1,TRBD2,CATSDRTSSTDTQYF,TGTGCCACCAGTGATCGGACTAGCAGCACAGATACGCAGTATTTT
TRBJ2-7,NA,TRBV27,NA,CASSLRSGFSYEQYF,TGTGCCAGCAGTCTACGTTCAGGATTCTCCTACGAGCAGTACTTC
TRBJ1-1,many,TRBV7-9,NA,CATQTHEAFF,TGTGCCACGCAGACCCATGAAGCTTTCTTT
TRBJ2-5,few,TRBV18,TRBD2,CASSPQWTSFQETQYF,TGTGCCAGCTCACCACAGTGGACTAGCTTCCAAGAGACCCAGTACTTC
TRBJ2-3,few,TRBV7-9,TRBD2,CASTPLAGVQDTQYF,TGTGCCAGCACCCCACTAGCGGGAGTTCAAGATACGCAGTATTTT
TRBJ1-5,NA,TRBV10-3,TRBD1,CAISMSGTGDQPQHF,TGTGCCATCAGTATGAGTGGGACAGGGGATCAGCCCCAGCATTTT
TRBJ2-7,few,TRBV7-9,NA,CASSLLGHEQYF,TGTGCCAGCAGCTTACTAGGCCACGAGCAGTACTTC
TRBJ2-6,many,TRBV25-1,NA,CASSPNTRPTGANVLTF,TGTGCCAGCAGTCCGAATACTCGACCCACTGGGGCCAACGTCCTGACTTTC
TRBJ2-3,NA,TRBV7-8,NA,CASSLLRHTDTQYF,TGTGCCAGCAGCTTGCTGCGACACACAGATACGCAGTATTTT
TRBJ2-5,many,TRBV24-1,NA,CATSDFGQGEETQYF,TGTGCCACCAGTGATTTCGGGCAGGGTGAAGAGACCCAGTACTTC
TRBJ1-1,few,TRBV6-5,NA,CASSYSRSAGEAFF,TGTGCCAGCAGTTACTCGCGTTCCGCCGGGGAAGCTTTCTTT
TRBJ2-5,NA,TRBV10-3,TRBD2,CAISESGGGPQETQYF,TGTGCCATCAGTGAGTCAGGCGGGGGTCCCCAAGAGACCCAGTACTTC
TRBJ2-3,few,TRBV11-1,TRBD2,CASTLGASGFSSTDTQYF,TGTGCCAGCACCCTCGGTGCTAGCGGATTCTCTAGCACAGATACGCAGTATTTT
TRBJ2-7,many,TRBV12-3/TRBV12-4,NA,CASSFGGADYEQYF,TGTGCCAGCAGTTTTGGAGGGGCTGACTACGAGCAGTACTTC
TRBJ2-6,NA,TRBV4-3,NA,CASSQERAQVGANVLTF,TGCGCCAGCAGCCAAGAAAGGGCCCAGGTCGGGGCCAACGTCCTGACTTTC
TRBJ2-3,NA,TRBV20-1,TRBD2,CSARDPGRTSGGTFYTDTQYF,TGCAGTGCTAGAGATCCAGGGAGGACTAGCGGGGGGACTTTTTACACAGATACGCAGTATTTT
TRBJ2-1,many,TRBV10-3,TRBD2,CAISVRTSGGITYNEQFF,TGTGCCATCAGTGTTAGGACTAGCGGGGGGATAACCTACAATGAGCAGTTCTTC
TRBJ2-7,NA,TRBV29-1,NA,CSVGGGGEQYF,TGCAGCGTCGGGGGCGGGGGCGAGCAGTACTTC
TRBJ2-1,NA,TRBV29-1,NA,CSVGARTPRAIYNEQFF,TGCAGCGTTGGTGCGAGAACCCCCCGCGCAATCTACAATGAGCAGTTCTTC
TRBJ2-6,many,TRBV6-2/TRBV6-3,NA,CASSLDSPSGANVLTF,TGTGCCAGCAGTTTGGACAGTCCCTCTGGGGCCAACGTCCTGACTTTC
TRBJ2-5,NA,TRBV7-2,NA,CASSLTPGAQYF,TGTGCCAGCAGCTTAACCCCAGGGGCCCAGTACTTC
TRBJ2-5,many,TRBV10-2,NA,CASSERDPETQYF,TGCGCCAGCAGTGAAAGGGACCCGGAGACCCAGTACTTC
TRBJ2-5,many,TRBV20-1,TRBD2,CSATPLAGQETQYF,TGCAGTGCTACCCCGCTAGCGGGCCAAGAGACCCAGTACTTC
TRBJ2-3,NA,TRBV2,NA,CASSGPSNTQYF,TGTGCCAGCAGCGGTCCTAGCAATACGCAGTATTTT
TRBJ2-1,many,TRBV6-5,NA,CASSYSGEPYNEQFF,TGTGCCAGCAGTTACTCCGGTGAACCCTACAATGAGCAGTTCTTC
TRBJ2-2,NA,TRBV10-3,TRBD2,CAISESLAGVSGELFF,TGTGCCATCAGTGAGTCCTTAGCGGGAGTCTCCGGGGAGCTGTTTTTT
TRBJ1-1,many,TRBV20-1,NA,CSALNRKDTEAFF,TGCAGTGCCCTAAACAGGAAGGACACTGAAGCTTTCTTT
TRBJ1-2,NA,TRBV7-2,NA,CASSFGFPGGRYGYTF,TGTGCCAGCAGCTTTGGGTTCCCCGGGGGGCGTTATGGCTACACCTTC
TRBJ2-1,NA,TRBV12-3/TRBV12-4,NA,CASSLWFRDEQFF,TGTGCCAGCAGTTTATGGTTTAGGGATGAGCAGTTCTTC
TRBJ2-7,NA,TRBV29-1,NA,CSVEDPAGSSYEQYF,TGCAGCGTTGAAGATCCGGCAGGTTCTTCCTACGAGCAGTACTTC
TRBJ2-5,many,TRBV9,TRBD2,CASSDPDGLAGGGQETQYF,TGTGCCAGCAGCGACCCTGATGGACTAGCGGGAGGAGGGCAAGAGACCCAGTACTTC
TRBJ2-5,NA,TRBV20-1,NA,CSAPTRGEGAQYF,TGCAGTGCCCCCACTCGAGGGGAAGGGGCCCAGTACTTC
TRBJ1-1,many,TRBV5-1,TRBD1,CASSVGTGDFGNTEAFF,TGCGCCAGCAGCGTTGGGACAGGCGACTTCGGGAACACTGAAGCTTTCTTT
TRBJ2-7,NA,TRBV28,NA,CASTTGGENSYEQYF,TGTGCCAGCACAACTGGAGGAGAGAACTCCTACGAGCAGTACTTC
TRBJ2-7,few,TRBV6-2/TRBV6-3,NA,CASNWGSEGEQYF,TGTGCCAGCAATTGGGGGTCCGAGGGGGAGCAGTACTTC
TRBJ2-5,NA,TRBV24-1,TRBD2,CATSDLDGGGETQYF,TGTGCCACCAGTGACTTGGACGGGGGAGGGGAGACCCAGTACTTC
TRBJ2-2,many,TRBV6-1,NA,CASSDTADTGELFF,TGTGCCAGCAGTGATACTGCTGACACCGGGGAGCTGTTTTTT
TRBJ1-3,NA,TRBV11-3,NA,CASSLEEGLWNTIYF,TGTGCCAGCAGCTTAGAGGAGGGCCTCTGGAACACCATATATTTT
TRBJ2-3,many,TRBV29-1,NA,CSVVAGASTDTQYF,TGCAGCGTTGTGGCTGGGGCCAGCACAGATACGCAGTATTTT
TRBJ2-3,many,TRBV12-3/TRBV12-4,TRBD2,CASTQLAGADTQYF,TGTGCCAGCACCCAACTAGCGGGGGCAGATACGCAGTATTTT
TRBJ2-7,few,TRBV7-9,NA,CASSKAAGEQYF,TGTGCCAGCAGTAAGGCAGCGGGCGAGCAGTACTTC
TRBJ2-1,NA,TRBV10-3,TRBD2,CAISASGSSREQFF,TGTGCCATCAGTGCTAGCGGGAGCTCTCGTGAGCAGTTCTTC
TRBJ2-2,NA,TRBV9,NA,CASSVVSGQNTGELFF,TGTGCCAGCAGCGTAGTTAGTGGGCAGAACACCGGGGAGCTGTTTTTT
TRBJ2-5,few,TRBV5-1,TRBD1,CASSSIPGQQETQYF,TGCGCCAGCAGCTCAATTCCGGGACAGCAAGAGACCCAGTACTTC
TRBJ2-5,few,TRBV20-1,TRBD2,CSARLAGGSWETQYF,TGCAGTGCTAGACTAGCGGGAGGATCGTGGGAGACCCAGTACTTC
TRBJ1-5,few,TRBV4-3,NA,CASSQDRGAGQPQHF,TGCGCCAGCAGCCAAGATCGGGGGGCAGGTCAGCCCCAGCATTTT
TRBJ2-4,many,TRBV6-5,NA,CASSRLGVGGPDIQYF,TGTGCCAGCAGCCGGCTTGGGGTGGGGGGCCCTGACATTCAGTACTTC
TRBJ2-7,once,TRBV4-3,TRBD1,CASSQDPGTGDYEQYF,TGCGCCAGCAGCCAAGACCCCGGGACAGGGGACTACGAGCAGTACTTC
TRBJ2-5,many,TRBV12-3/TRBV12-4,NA,CASSYLGVSQETQYF,TGTGCCAGCAGTTATCTAGGGGTTTCCCAAGAGACCCAGTACTTC
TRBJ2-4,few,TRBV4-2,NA,CASSQVQMRAKNIQYF,TGTGCCAGCAGCCAAGTTCAGATGCGGGCCAAAAACATTCAGTACTTC
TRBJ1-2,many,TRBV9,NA,CASSEGDPHNGYTF,TGTGCCAGCAGCGAGGGGGACCCTCACAATGGCTACACCTTC
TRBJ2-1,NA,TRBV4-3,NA,CASSLEWGNEQFF,TGCGCCAGCAGCCTAGAATGGGGAAATGAGCAGTTCTTC
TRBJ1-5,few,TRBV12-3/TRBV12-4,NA,CASRERVGNQPQHF,TGTGCCAGCAGAGAGAGGGTGGGCAATCAGCCCCAGCATTTT